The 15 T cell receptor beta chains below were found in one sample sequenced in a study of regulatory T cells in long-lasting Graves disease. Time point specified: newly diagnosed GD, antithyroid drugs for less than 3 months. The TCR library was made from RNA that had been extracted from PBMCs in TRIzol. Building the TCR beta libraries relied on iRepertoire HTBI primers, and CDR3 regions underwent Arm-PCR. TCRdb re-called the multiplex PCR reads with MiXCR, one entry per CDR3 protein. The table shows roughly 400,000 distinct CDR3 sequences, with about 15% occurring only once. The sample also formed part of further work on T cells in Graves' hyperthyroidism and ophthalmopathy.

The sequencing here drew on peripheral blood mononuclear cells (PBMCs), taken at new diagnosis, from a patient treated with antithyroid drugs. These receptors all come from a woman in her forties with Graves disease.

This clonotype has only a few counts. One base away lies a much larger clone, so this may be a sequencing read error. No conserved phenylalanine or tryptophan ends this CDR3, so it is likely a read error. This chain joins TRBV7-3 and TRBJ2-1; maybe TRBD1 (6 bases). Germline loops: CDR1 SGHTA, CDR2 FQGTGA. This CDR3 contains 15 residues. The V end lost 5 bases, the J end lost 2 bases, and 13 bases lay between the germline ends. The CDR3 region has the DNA TGTGCCAGCAGCCCGCTACAGGGCGCCTACAATGAGCAGTTCCTC. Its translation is CASSPLQGAYNEQFL.

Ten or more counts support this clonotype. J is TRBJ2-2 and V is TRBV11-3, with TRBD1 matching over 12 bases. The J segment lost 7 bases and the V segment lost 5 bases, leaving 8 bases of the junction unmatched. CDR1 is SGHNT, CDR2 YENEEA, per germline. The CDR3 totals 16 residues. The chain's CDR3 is CASSKPGQGAVGELFF. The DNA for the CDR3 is TGTGCCAGCAGCAAACCGGGACAGGGGGCGGTCGGGGAGCTGTTTTTT.

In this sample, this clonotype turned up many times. The CDR3 loop reads CASRRDRLTGELFF. The CDR3 region has the DNA TGTGCCAGCAGGAGGGACAGACTCACCGGGGAGCTGTTTTTT. The V gene is TRBV28, the J gene TRBJ2-2, with 7 bases that match TRBD1. The CDR3 spans 14 residues. After removal of 6 bases from V and 4 bases from J, the junction contained 5 bases not matched to a gene. Germline V CDR1 and CDR2: MDHEN, SYDVKM.

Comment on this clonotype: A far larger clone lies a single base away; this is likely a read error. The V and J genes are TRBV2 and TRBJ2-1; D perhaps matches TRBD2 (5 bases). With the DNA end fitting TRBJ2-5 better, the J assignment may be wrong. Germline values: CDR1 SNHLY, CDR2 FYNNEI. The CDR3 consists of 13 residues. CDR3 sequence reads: CASSEERAGTQYF. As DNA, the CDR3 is TGTGCCAGCAGTGAAGAGAGGGCTGGGACCCAGTACTTC.

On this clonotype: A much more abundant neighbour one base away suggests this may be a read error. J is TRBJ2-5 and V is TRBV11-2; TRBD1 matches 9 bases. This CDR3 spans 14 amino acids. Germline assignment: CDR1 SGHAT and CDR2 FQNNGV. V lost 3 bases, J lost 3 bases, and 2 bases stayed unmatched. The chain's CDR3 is CASSFRTGEETQYF. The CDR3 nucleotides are TGTGCCAGCAGCTTTAGGACAGGGGAAGAGACCCAGTACTTC.

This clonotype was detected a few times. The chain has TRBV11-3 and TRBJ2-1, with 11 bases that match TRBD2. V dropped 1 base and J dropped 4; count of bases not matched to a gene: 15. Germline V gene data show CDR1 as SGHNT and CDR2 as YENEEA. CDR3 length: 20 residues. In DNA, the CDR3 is TGTGCCAGCAGCTTAGGTAATCGGGGTAGCGGGAGGGCCACATACAATGAGCAGTTCTTC. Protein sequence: CASSLGNRGSGRATYNEQFF.

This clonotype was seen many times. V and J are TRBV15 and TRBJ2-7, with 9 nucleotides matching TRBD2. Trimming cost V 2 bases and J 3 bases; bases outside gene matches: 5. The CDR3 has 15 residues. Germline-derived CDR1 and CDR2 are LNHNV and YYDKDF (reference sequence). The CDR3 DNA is TGTGCCACCAGCAGACGGCGGGAGGGACGCTACGAGCAGTACTTC. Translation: CATSRRREGRYEQYF.

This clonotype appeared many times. In DNA, the CDR3 is TGCAGTGCTAAAACCTCTAGCGGGAGGTTACAAGAGACCCAGTACTTC. Encoded protein: CSAKTSSGRLQETQYF. The chain recombines TRBV20-1 with TRBJ2-5, with 11 nucleotides matching TRBD2. The CDR3 runs to 16 residues. The J segment lost 2 bases and the V segment lost 4 bases, leaving 9 bases of the junction unmatched. Germline CDR1 DFQATT, CDR2 SNEGSKA (reference sequence).

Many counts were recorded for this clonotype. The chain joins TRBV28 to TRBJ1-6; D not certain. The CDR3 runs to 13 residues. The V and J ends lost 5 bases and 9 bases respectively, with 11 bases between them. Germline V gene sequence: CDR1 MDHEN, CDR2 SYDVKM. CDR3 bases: TGTGCCAGCAGTCCCGGGAGTATTTCACCCCTCCACTTT. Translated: CASSPGSISPLHF. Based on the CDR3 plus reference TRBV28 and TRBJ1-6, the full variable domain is DVKVTQSSRYLVKRTGEKVFLECVQDMDHENMFWYRQDPGLGLRLIYFSYDVKMKEKGDIPEGYSVSREKKERFSLILESASTNQTSMYLCASSPGSISPLHFGNGTRLTVT.

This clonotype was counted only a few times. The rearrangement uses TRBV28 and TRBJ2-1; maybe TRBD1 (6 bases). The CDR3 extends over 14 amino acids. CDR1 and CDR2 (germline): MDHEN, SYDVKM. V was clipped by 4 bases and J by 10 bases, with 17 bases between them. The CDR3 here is CASSSGTRIREQFF. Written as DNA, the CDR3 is TGTGCCAGCAGTTCCGGGACAAGGATCAGGGAGCAGTTCTTC.

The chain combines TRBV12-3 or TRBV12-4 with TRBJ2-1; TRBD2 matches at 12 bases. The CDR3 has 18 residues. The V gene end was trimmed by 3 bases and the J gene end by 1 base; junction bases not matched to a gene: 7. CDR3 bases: TGTGCCAGCAGTTTGAGACTAGCGGGAGAGATTTCCTACAATGAGCAGTTCTTC. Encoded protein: CASSLRLAGEISYNEQFF.

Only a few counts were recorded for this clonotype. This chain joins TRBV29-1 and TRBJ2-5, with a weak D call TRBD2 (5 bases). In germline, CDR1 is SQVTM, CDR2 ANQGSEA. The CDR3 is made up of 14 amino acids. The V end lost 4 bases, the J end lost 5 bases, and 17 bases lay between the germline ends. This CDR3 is CSVAPLGASETQYF. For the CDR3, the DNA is TGCAGCGTTGCCCCCTTGGGAGCTTCCGAGACCCAGTACTTC.

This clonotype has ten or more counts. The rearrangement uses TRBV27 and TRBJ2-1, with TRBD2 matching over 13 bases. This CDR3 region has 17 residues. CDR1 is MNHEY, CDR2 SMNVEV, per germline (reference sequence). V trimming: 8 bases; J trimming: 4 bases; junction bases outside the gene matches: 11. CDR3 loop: CASFGLAGVGVYNEQFF. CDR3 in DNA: TGTGCCAGCTTCGGACTAGCGGGAGTTGGGGTATACAATGAGCAGTTCTTC.

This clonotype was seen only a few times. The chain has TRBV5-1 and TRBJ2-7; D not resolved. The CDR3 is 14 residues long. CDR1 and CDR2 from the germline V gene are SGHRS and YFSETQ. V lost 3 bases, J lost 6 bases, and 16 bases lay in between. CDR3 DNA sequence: TGCGCCAGCAGCTATGGGGTAGGTGGATCCGAGCAGTACTTC. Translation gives CASSYGVGGSEQYF.

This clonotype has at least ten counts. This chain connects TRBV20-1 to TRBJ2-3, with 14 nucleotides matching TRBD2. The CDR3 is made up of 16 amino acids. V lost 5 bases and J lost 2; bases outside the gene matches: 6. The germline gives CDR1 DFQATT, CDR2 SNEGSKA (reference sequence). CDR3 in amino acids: CSAATGLAGATDTQYF. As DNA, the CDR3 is TGCAGTGCTGCCACGGGACTAGCGGGGGCCACAGATACGCAGTATTTT.